In its sample, the clone carrying this TCR beta chain was seen a few times. Its antigen is not identified. This entry comes from a study of T cell responses to AZD1222 COVID-19 vaccine. Overall study findings and caveats: Just 5 to 7 AZD1222 recipients were seropositive at baseline. Repertoires were collected only later (after the peak T cell response had occurred). In a largely white British group with more females than males, clonal diversity was possibly underestimated. Spike-specific TCR breadth and depth both grew after two AZD1222 doses.

Clones were read by immunoSEQ multiplex PCR, and TCRdb kept only the in-frame ones, dropping some. The data hold some 90,000 clones, with around 86% observed a single time. Germline assignment: CDR1 MDHEN and CDR2 SYDVKM. The CDR3 is 15 amino acids. V was clipped by 8 bases and J by 7 bases; unmatched bases: 11. This receptor was taken from an adult in good health. The sequencing used peripheral blood, collected on day 0 of AZD1222 vaccination. The genes are TRBV28 and TRBJ1-5; 10 bases align to TRBD1. The CDR3 loop is CASGSGTGAAQPQHF. The CDR3 nucleotides read TGTGCCAGCGGATCCGGGACAGGGGCTGCGCAGCCCCAGCATTTT.